This T cell receptor (beta chain) originates from a study of CD8 T cells in Susac syndrome. Sequencing of TCR beta covered CD8+ and CD4+ T cells obtained from blood. The study used treatment-naive patients who had stable or active relapsing-remitting disease as multiple sclerosis controls. Note on this clonotype: Its antigen is not known.

cDNA came from about 0.46 to 1 ug RNA primed by random hexamers. With immunoSEQ multiplex PCR, TCR beta CDR3 was amplified across 54 Vbeta and 13 Jbeta. TCRdb analysed the immunoSEQ multiplex PCR reads with MiXCR anew, one entry per CDR3 protein. The sample holds about 140,000 distinct CDR3 sequences; 85% to 95% are singletons and the top ten take about 0.11%. The germline CDR1 and CDR2 sequences are MNHEY and SVGEGT. V lost 2 bases, J lost 12 bases, and 17 bases lay in between. The CDR3 extends over 14 amino acids. Study-wide findings and caveats: It was acknowledged in the study that its TCR sequencing and HLA analysis involved a relatively small number of individuals.

This receptor was obtained from a human donor with multiple sclerosis. The specimen sequenced was CD4+ T cells from PBMCs. The chain carries TRBV6-2 or TRBV6-3 and TRBJ2-1; no clear D. CDR3 nucleotide sequence: TGTGCCAGCAGTTACGACCCGATAACAATGGTGCAGTTCTTC. Encoded protein: CASSYDPITMVQFF.